This T cell receptor beta chain is drawn from a study of cytomegalovirus exposure and HLA in healthy donors. General study results and limits: Across donors, sequencing depth was assumed by presence/absence analyses to be roughly uniform. In a later analysis, V- and J-gene trimming of beta chains associated with a DCLRE1C missense variant, replicated independently.

PCR involved 60 Vbeta and 13 Jbeta primers. Clones were read by immunoSEQ multiplex PCR, and TCRdb kept only the in-frame ones, dropping some. The table lists about 52,000 clones, 72% of them singletons. V was cut by 6 bases and J by 1 base, with 10 bases left in between. Germline values: CDR1 MNHEY, CDR2 SVGAGI. The CDR3 is made up of 13 amino acids. For this clone: What it binds is not known.

The clonotype comes from a woman aged 45-59 years in good health and CMV-seronegative. The sequencing input was PBMCs. The genes are TRBV6-5 and TRBJ2-7; possibly TRBD1 for D (6 bases). The CDR3 sequence: CASRMTGSYEQYF. The CDR3 DNA reads as TGTGCCAGCAGAATGACAGGTTCCTACGAGCAGTACTTC.